This record concerns one TCR beta chain sequence. Repertoires were generated with immunoSEQ multiplex PCR, while TCRdb's copy carries only in-frame clones and drops some. The sample gives a few hundred thousand clones, more than 80% of which show up once; just under 6.5% is in the top ten. This entry comes from a study of control samples from healthy donors and cancer patients. V lost 9 bases, J lost 6 bases, and 15 bases stayed unmatched. There are 16 residues in the CDR3. The germline V gene has CDR1 LNHDA and CDR2 SQIVND (reference sequence). Sequencing used PBMCs. The TCR sequence derives from a man in his forties with head and neck cancer. V usage is TRBV19 and J usage is TRBJ1-5, with 9 bases lining up with TRBD1. CDR3 DNA sequence: TGTGCCAGCCGCGGAAGGACAGGGGCCAAATTTCAGCCCCAGCATTTT. Its protein is CASRGRTGAKFQPQHF. Using reference TRBV19 and TRBJ1-5 for the parts outside the CDR3, the full variable domain is DGGITQSPKYLFRKEGQNVTLSCEQNLNHDAMYWYRQDPGQGLRLIYYSQIVNDFQKGDIAEGYSVSREKKESFPLTVTSAQKNPTAFYLCASRGRTGAKFQPQHFGDGTRLSIL.